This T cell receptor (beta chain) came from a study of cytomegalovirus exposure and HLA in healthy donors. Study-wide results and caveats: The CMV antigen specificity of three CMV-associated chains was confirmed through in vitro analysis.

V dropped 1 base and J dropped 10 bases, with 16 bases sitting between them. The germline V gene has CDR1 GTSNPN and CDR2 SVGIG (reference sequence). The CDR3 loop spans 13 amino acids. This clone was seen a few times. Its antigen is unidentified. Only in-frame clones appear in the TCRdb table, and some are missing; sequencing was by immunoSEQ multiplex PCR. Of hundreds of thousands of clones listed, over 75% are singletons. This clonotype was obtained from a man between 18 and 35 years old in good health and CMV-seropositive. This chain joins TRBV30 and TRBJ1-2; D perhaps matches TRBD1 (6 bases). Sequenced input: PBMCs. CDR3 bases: TGTGCCTGGAGTGGATCATCGGGGGCCTCCTACACCTTC. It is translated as CAWSGSSGASYTF.